This T cell receptor (beta chain) comes out of a study of post-analysis software for immune sequencing data (dated by TCRdb to between 2014 and 2017). Turning to the overall study: Disease courses on record covered relapsing-remitting, secondary progressive and progressive-relapsing multiple sclerosis, though some patients had no subtype annotation. Patient repertoires were compared against some twelve previously published healthy control repertoires from donors aged roughly 6 to 26 years. A subset of samples was prepared in parallel using single-end sample barcoding, then pooled and co-amplified after Illumina adapter ligation. Results and caveats for the whole study, not just this receptor: The multiple sclerosis patient group was slightly younger than the control group. Direct clustering with F measure revealed strong co-clustering of samples prepared in the same batch, which led to a batch-effect correction. Multiple sclerosis patients had significantly lower normalized Chao1 diversity than controls, a result that suggests substantial peripheral T-cell clonal expansion. Significantly higher frequencies in patients than in controls were found for roughly five TRBV segments, including TRBV5-6, TRBV5-1 and TRBV20-1.

Libraries came from PCR. This sample was sequenced with an Illumina HiSeq 2500. To reduce PCR and sequencing biases, unique molecular identifiers were incorporated into the TCR beta cDNA libraries. Every 1 to 10 million input T cells yielded some 500,000 cDNA molecules, meaning each molecule approximated one T cell. The same protocol used for the earlier healthy control dataset was applied to prepare and sequence the patient libraries. Samples belonging to the same batch were prepared together, multiplexed and sequenced on a shared HiSeq lane. The authors processed their data as follows. MIGEC was used to process the raw barcoded reads, and molecular identifier groups with only a single read were discarded before consensus assembly and CDR3 extraction. VDJtools was used for post-analysis of the clonotype tables, and diversity was normalized by down-sampling every dataset to the size of the smallest sample. Repertoire overlap clustering matched CDR3 amino acid but not nucleotide sequences to correct batch-related cross-sample contamination. TCRdb applied fastp at Q25 and MiXCR to the public reads, then kept only in-frame beta chains. CDR3 protein duplicates are merged, each entry listing the most common genes and DNA. Clone size and V and J calls follow TCRdb, not the original study. Counted in this sample were hundreds of thousands of distinct CDR3 sequences; 25% to 30% of them appeared once. The ten largest clones take up 0.5% to 0.6% of the sample.

For this clonotype: This clone's antigen is unknown. Per-nucleotide qualities are absent, and no much larger clonotype sits a single base away.

To demonstrate the VDJtools post-analysis software, the study profiled TCR beta repertoires from the peripheral blood of about a dozen young patients with multiple sclerosis. The multiple sclerosis patients were children and adolescents between about 6 and 16 years of age. The CDR3 contains 14 residues, cysteine and phenylalanine counted. Only CDR3 DNA remains: 42 bases, in frame from the first base. Sequencing was carried out using blood. This receptor was obtained from a girl aged 5 to 17 with multiple sclerosis. The V gene is TRBV12-3 or TRBV12-4 and the J gene is TRBJ2-5, with a weak D call of TRBD1 (6 bases match). Matching the DNA end better, TRBJ2-7 makes the J call doubtful. The CDR3 reads CASSETGWGYEQYF. The bases are TGTGCCAGCAGTGAAACAGGGTGGGGGTACGAGCAGTACTTC.